The 21 T cell receptor beta chains presented below share a single source sample, sequenced in a study of blood T cells in healthy people across ages. Primed by a sample-barcoded 5' primer and a J-beta primer mix, a second PCR proceeded for roughly 6 to 12 cycles. TCRdb analysed the 5' RACE reads with MiXCR anew, one entry per CDR3 protein. The repertoire has around 850,000 distinct CDR3 sequences, around 34% of them found once; the top ten carry roughly 13%. Sequenced input: blood. These receptors all come from a young man in good health.

This clonotype was observed a few times. The genes are TRBV4-3 and TRBJ1-1; tentative D call: TRBD1 (6 bases). The V end was cut by 3 bases, the J end by 1 base, with 12 bases between. The CDR3 has 15 residues. Germline V CDR1 and CDR2: LGHNA, YSLEER. DNA of the CDR3: TGCGCCAGCAGCCAGAGGGGGTCAGGGAACACTGAAGCTTTCTTT. Its protein product is CASSQRGSGNTEAFF.

This clonotype was picked up many times. The chain carries TRBV10-3 and TRBJ1-1; D gene unclear. This CDR3 is 13 amino acids long. CDR1 and CDR2 from the germline V gene are ENHRY and SYGVKD. The V and J ends lost 6 bases and 1 base respectively, with 9 bases between them. The CDR3 sequence is CAIRPRENTEAFF. In nucleotides, the CDR3 is TGTGCCATCAGGCCCCGGGAGAACACTGAAGCTTTCTTT.

This clonotype was seen repeatedly, ten times or more. The chain has TRBV12-3 or TRBV12-4 and TRBJ2-4; D ambiguous. Trimming removed 6 bases from V and 5 bases from J, with 17 bases in between. This CDR3 has 15 amino acids. The CDR3 DNA reads TGTGCCAGCAGCCCTTACAACGGTATAGAAAACATTCAGTACTTC. The encoded protein is CASSPYNGIENIQYF.

The chain combines TRBV10-3 with TRBJ2-5; tentatively, D is TRBD2 (6 bases). The germline V gene has CDR1 ENHRY and CDR2 SYGVKD. The V end was cut by 7 bases, the J end by 11 bases, with 17 bases between. This CDR3 contains 12 residues. CDR3 loop: CAITGAGNEQYF. The DNA for the CDR3 is TGTGCCATCACCGGAGCGGGCAATGAGCAGTACTTC.

The chain has TRBV3-1 and TRBJ2-7; D perhaps matches TRBD1 (5 bases). V was trimmed by 6 bases and J by 5 bases, leaving 17 bases between them. Germline CDR1 LGHDT, CDR2 YNNKEL (reference sequence). The CDR3 is 14 residues long. This chain's CDR3 is CASRLEGVPNEQYF. CDR3 DNA: TGTGCCAGCAGACTGGAAGGGGTCCCAAACGAGCAGTACTTC.

The CDR3 DNA is TGCGCCAGCAGGATAGCGGGGGGGGCCTACAATGAGCAGTACTTC. It encodes CASRIAGGAYNEQYF. V usage is TRBV5-1 and J usage is TRBJ2-1; 11 positions agree with TRBD2. The better agreement between TRBJ2-7 and the DNA end casts doubt on the J call. Germline CDR1 and CDR2: SGHRS and YFSETQ. The CDR3 is 15 residues long.

This clonotype has just a few counts. The rearrangement uses TRBV7-9 and TRBJ2-3; a possible D gene is TRBD1 (7 bases). The CDR3 totals 18 residues. Germline-derived CDR1 and CDR2 are SEHNR and FQNEAQ (reference sequence). V was cut by 4 bases and J by 2 bases, with 22 bases left in between. As DNA, the CDR3 is TGTGCCAGCAGCTCTAGGGGGGATCGGGGACAGAACACAGATACGCAGTATTTT. Amino acids: CASSSRGDRGQNTDTQYF.

This clonotype was recorded many times. V gene TRBV7-2 combines with J gene TRBJ2-5; D is ambiguous. V shed 4 bases and J shed 4 bases, with 16 bases lying between them. The CDR3 covers 15 residues. Per the germline V gene, CDR1 is SGHTA and CDR2 is FQGNSA. This chain's CDR3 is CASSSPTGPIETQYF. The CDR3, as DNA: TGTGCCAGCAGCTCCCCAACCGGGCCAATAGAGACCCAGTACTTC.

This clonotype was seen a few times. The genes are TRBV6-6 and TRBJ2-5; the match to TRBD1 covers 7 bases. Germline assignment: CDR1 MNHNY and CDR2 SVGAGI (reference sequence). Trimming cost V 10 bases and J 1 base; bases outside gene matches: 9. The CDR3 loop spans 14 amino acids. The CDR3: CATDYRGSQETQYF. For the CDR3, the DNA is TGTGCCACCGACTACAGGGGATCCCAAGAGACCCAGTACTTC.

The rearrangement uses TRBV6-1 and TRBJ1-4; D remains unclear. Germline lookup yields CDR1 MNHNS and CDR2 SASEGT. The CDR3 length is 15 residues. Trimming took 1 base from V and 8 from J, leaving 14 bases between them. The chain's CDR3 is CASSEVGSPREKLFF. The CDR3 DNA is TGTGCCAGCAGTGAAGTCGGCAGCCCTCGGGAAAAACTGTTTTTT.

Concerning this clonotype itself: This CDR3 fails to terminate in the conserved phenylalanine or tryptophan, so it likely reflects a read error. The chain links TRBV10-3 to TRBJ2-4; 15 positions match TRBD2. The J call may be in error: the DNA end matches TRBJ2-5 better. The germline CDR1 and CDR2 sequences are ENHRY and SYGVKD. The CDR3 totals 15 residues. The CDR3 sequence: CAIRTSGGGRETQYL. In DNA, the CDR3 is TGTGCCATCCGGACTAGCGGGGGGGGTCGAGAGACCCAGTACCTC.

This clonotype was observed a few times. J is TRBJ2-7 and V is TRBV20-1, with D maybe TRBD2 (6 bases). CDR1 is DFQATT and CDR2 is SNEGSKA in the germline V gene (reference sequence). Trimming removed 5 bases from V and 5 bases from J, with 22 bases in between. CDR3 length equals 15 residues. CDR3 nucleotide sequence: TGCAGTGCTGGGGGGATGCAGCTCAAGAGAAACGAGCAGTACTTC. Residues: CSAGGMQLKRNEQYF.

The chain recombines TRBV6-6 with TRBJ1-4; D is undetermined. The V and J ends lost 0 bases and 4 bases respectively, with 12 bases between them. CDR1 MNHNY and CDR2 SVGAGI come from the germline V gene (reference sequence). The CDR3 has 16 amino acids. The CDR3 DNA reads as TGTGCCAGCAGTTACTCGTTGAGGGCCGGTAATGAAAAACTGTTTTTT. This sequence encodes CASSYSLRAGNEKLFF.

For this clonotype: This may arise from a read error, as a much more abundant clone is one base away. This sequence joins TRBV12-3 or TRBV12-4 and TRBJ2-3; D gene uncertain. CDR3 length: 12 amino acids. Trimming took off 7 bases at V and 0 bases at J, with 5 bases between the two ends. The CDR3, as DNA: TGTGCCAGCAATTTCAGCACAGATACGCAGTATTTT. Translating gives CASNFSTDTQYF.

The gene calls are TRBV5-4 and TRBJ2-1; D possibly corresponds to TRBD2 (7 bases). Germline lookup yields CDR1 SGHNT and CDR2 YYREEE (reference sequence). This CDR3 region has 17 residues. V lost 0 bases, J lost 0 bases, and 13 bases lay in between. CDR3 in amino acids: CASSLGGGLSSYNEQFF. CDR3 in DNA: TGTGCCAGCAGCTTGGGGGGGGGCTTGAGCTCCTACAATGAGCAGTTCTTC.

This clonotype was seen more than once but under ten times. V is TRBV20-1 and J is TRBJ1-6; D perhaps matches TRBD1 (6 bases). This CDR3 has 13 amino acids. V gave up 6 bases and J gave up 7 bases, with 13 bases separating them. Germline V lookup: CDR1 DFQATT, CDR2 SNEGSKA (reference sequence). The DNA for the CDR3 is TGCAGTGCCGACGGACAGACAAATTCACCCCTCCACTTT. Translating gives CSADGQTNSPLHF.

This clonotype was detected only a few times. The rearrangement links TRBV7-2 to TRBJ2-1; D gene ambiguous. Trimming stripped 5 bases from V and 6 bases from J, with 14 bases between. Per the germline V gene, CDR1 is SGHTA and CDR2 is FQGNSA. The CDR3 loop spans 14 amino acids. CDR3 DNA sequence: TGTGCCAGCAGCCCCCTGGTACGTCGCAATGAGCAGTTCTTC. This sequence encodes CASSPLVRRNEQFF.

This clonotype was seen repeatedly, ten times or more. The chain employs TRBV12-3 or TRBV12-4 and TRBJ2-7; D is unclear. V lost 5 bases to trimming and J lost 0 bases, with 2 bases between them. The CDR3 is made up of 11 amino acids. CDR3 residues: CASSISYEQYF. CDR3 DNA: TGTGCCAGCAGTATCTCCTACGAGCAGTACTTC.

The chain has TRBV7-3 and TRBJ2-1; 7 positions agree with TRBD2. Trimming at V came to 4 bases and at J to 6 bases, leaving 6 bases not matched to a gene. Germline V gene lookup returns CDR1 SGHTA and CDR2 FQGTGA. The CDR3 covers 14 residues. The CDR3 nucleotides are TGTGCCAGCAGCTCACTGGGGGGGGGCAATGAGCAGTTCTTC. Its translation is CASSSLGGGNEQFF.

This clonotype was found a few times. The chain uses TRBV11-2 and TRBJ2-3; D may correspond to TRBD1 or TRBD2 (5 bases each). Germline V gives CDR1 SGHAT, CDR2 FQNNGV. The CDR3 has 17 amino acids. V was shortened by 0 bases and J by 5 bases, with 18 bases between the two germline ends. Written as DNA, the CDR3 is TGTGCCAGCAGCTTAGATCCCCCAGGGAGAGCGAGAGATACGCAGTATTTT. Translation gives CASSLDPPGRARDTQYF.

This clonotype was recorded at least ten times. V gene TRBV4-3 combines with J gene TRBJ1-2; D may be TRBD1 (5 bases). The V end was cut by 1 base, the J end by 8 bases, with 11 bases between. CDR1 and CDR2 (germline): LGHNA, YSLEER. The CDR3 loop spans 13 amino acids. The CDR3: CASSQAGIEGYTF. The CDR3 coding sequence is TGCGCCAGCAGCCAAGCAGGGATAGAGGGCTACACCTTC.